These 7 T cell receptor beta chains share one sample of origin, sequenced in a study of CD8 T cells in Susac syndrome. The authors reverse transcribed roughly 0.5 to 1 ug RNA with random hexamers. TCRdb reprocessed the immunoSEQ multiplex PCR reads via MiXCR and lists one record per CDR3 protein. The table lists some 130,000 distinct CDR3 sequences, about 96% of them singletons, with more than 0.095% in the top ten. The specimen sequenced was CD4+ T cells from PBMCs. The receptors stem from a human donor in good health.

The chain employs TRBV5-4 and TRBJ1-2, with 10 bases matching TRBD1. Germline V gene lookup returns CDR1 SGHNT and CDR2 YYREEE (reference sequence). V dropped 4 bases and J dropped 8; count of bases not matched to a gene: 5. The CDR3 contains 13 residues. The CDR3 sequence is CASSQGQGNGYTF. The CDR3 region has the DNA TGTGCCAGCAGCCAGGGACAGGGGAACGGCTACACCTTC.

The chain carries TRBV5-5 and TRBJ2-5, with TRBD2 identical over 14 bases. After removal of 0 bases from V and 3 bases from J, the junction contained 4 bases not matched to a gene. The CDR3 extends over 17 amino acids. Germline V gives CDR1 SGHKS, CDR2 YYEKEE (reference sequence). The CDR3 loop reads CASSLARTSGRKETQYF. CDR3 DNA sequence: TGTGCCAGCAGCTTGGCCCGGACTAGCGGGAGGAAAGAGACCCAGTACTTC.

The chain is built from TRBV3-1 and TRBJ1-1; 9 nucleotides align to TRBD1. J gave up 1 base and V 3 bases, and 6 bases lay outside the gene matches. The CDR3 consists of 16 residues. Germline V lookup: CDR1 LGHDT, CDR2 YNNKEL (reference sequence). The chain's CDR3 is CASSQPRTGANTEAFF. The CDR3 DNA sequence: TGTGCCAGCAGCCAGCCAAGGACAGGGGCGAACACTGAAGCTTTCTTT.

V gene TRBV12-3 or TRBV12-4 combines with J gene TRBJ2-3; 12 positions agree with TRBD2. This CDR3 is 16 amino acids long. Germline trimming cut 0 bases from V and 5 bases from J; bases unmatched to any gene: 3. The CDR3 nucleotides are TGTGCCAGCAGTTTAGCCGCTAGCGGGAGGGGAGATACGCAGTATTTT. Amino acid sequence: CASSLAASGRGDTQYF.

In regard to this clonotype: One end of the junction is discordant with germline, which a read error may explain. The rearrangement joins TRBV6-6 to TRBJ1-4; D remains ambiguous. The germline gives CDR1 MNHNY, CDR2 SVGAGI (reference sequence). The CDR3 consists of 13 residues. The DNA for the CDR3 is TGTGCCAGCCAAGGGCAGACAATGAAAAAAGTGTTTTTT. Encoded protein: CASQGQTMKKVFF.

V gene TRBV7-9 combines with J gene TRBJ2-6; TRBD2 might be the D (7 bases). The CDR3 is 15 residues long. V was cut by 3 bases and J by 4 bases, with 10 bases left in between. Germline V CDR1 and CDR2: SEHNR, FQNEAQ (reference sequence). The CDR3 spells CASSLGGRGANVLTF. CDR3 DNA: TGTGCCAGCAGCTTGGGGGGGCGAGGGGCCAACGTCCTGACTTTC.

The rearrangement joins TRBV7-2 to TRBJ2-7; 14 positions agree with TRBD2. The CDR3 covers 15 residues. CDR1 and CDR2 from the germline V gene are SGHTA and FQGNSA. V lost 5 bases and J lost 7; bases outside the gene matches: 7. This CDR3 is CASSPRGLAGVEQYF. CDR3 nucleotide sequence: TGTGCCAGCAGCCCAAGGGGACTAGCGGGAGTTGAGCAGTACTTC.